This T cell receptor beta chain was obtained from a study of tumor-infiltrating lymphocytes in localized non-small cell lung cancer. Study outcomes and limitations: TCRbeta sequencing showed higher T cell infiltration in tumors than uninvolved lung. Immunotypes IM1 and IM2 had similar TCR-derived T-cell fractions.

Clones were sequenced by immunoSEQ multiplex PCR, and TCRdb holds only the in-frame ones, with some missing. Of about 13,000 clones in the sample, approximately 71% are singletons; the top ten hold roughly a tenth. This clone was detected only a few times. Its antigen is undetermined. Sequencing input: uninvolved lung tissue not adjacent to the tumor. The receptor was derived from a human donor with non-small cell lung cancer.

The CDR3 DNA follows: TGTGCCAGCAGCTTAGATAGGTTCACCTACGAGCAGTACGTC. Amino acids: CASSLDRFTYEQYV. The chain recombines TRBV7-2 with TRBJ2-7; D is unresolved. The V and J ends lost 1 base and 2 bases respectively, with 9 bases between them. The CDR3 length is 14 residues. Germline CDR1 and CDR2: SGHTA and FQGNSA.